Listed below are T cell receptor beta chains from one sample, sequenced in a study of blood T cell repertoires in COVID-19. Using immunoSEQ multiplex PCR, the repertoire was profiled, and TCRdb retains in-frame clones only, with some absent. The table has roughly 190,000 clones, under 90% seen once. Sequencing input: peripheral blood. These receptors all stem from a woman between 65 and 79 years old with COVID-19, enrolled during active disease. CDR3s include the opening cysteine and the closing phenylalanine or tryptophan. D genes are given only for firm matches. Rows give clone size only sometimes, using once, few, many, or a class for an expanded clone.

j_gene | v_gene | abundance | d_gene | CDR3nt | CDR3aa
TRBJ2-2 | TRBV28 | NA | NA | TGTGCTACCCAAGGGCGGGGCGAGGGCACCGGGGAGCTGTTTTTT | CATQGRGEGTGELFF
TRBJ2-2 | TRBV19 | NA | TRBD2 | TGTGCCAGTAGATCTACTAGCGCGAGGAACACCGGGGAGCTGTTTTTT | CASRSTSARNTGELFF
TRBJ1-2 | TRBV19 | NA | NA | TGTGCCAGTAGTATAGGGACAGCTTACTATGGCTACACCTTC | CASSIGTAYYGYTF
TRBJ1-1 | TRBV5-8 | NA | TRBD1 | TGTGCCAGCACCTACAGGGGGCTGGGCACTGAAGCTTTCTTT | CASTYRGLGTEAFF
TRBJ2-5 | TRBV28 | NA | NA | TGTGGGTCTTCGGCGGTTCCAGAGACCCAGTACTTC | CGSSAVPETQYF
TRBJ1-5 | TRBV30 | once | NA | TGTGCCTGGACCCTGGGGGGGGTCGGCAATCAGCCCCAGCATTTT | CAWTLGGVGNQPQHF
TRBJ2-1 | TRBV27 | NA | NA | TGTGCCAGCAGTTTCGGGTCGTTCGACAATGAGCAGTTCTTC | CASSFGSFDNEQFF
TRBJ2-3 | TRBV24-1 | NA | TRBD1 | TGTGCCACCAGTGATATGACCGGGACAGGGAATCTCCGCACAGATACGCAGTATTTT | CATSDMTGTGNLRTDTQYF
TRBJ1-2 | TRBV2 | NA | NA | TGTGCCAGTGGGGAGCGTGGCGGCTACACCTTC | CASGERGGYTF
TRBJ1-6 | TRBV6-5 | once | NA | TGTGCCAGCAGTCGTTCCGGGAATCCGGAATCACCCCTCCACTTT | CASSRSGNPESPLHF
TRBJ1-2 | TRBV2 | once | TRBD1 | TGTGCCAGCAAGCGGGACAGGGGGCCGGGTGGCTACACCTTC | CASKRDRGPGGYTF
TRBJ2-7 | TRBV2 | NA | TRBD1 | TGTGCCAGCAGTAGGGACAGGGTGACCGAGCAGTACTTC | CASSRDRVTEQYF
TRBJ2-7 | TRBV7-2 | NA | NA | TGTGCCAGCGCCCTAACCCCCAGCGGAGGTTACGAGCAGTACTTC | CASALTPSGGYEQYF
TRBJ1-1 | TRBV5-1 | NA | NA | TGCGCCAGCAGCTTCGCGAGGGCCCAAGACACTGAAGCTTTCTTT | CASSFARAQDTEAFF
TRBJ2-1 | TRBV7-9 | NA | NA | TGTGCCAGCAGCTTTGAGAGCGGGTTCAGCTCCTACAATGAGCAGTTCTTC | CASSFESGFSSYNEQFF
TRBJ2-5 | TRBV27 | NA | TRBD2 | TGTGCCAGCAGTTCGCTAGCGGGGGCGAGAGGGGAGACCCAGTACTTC | CASSSLAGARGETQYF
TRBJ2-6 | TRBV27 | NA | NA | TGTGCCAGCAGTCCCCCGACAAGAGTAACTGGGGCCAACGTCCTGACTTTC | CASSPPTRVTGANVLTF
TRBJ1-1 | TRBV5-1 | NA | NA | TGCGCCAGCAGCTTGGGGGGCCTGGGAGGAGCTTTCTTT | CASSLGGLGGAFF
TRBJ1-4 | TRBV9 | NA | TRBD1 | TGTGCCAGCAGCGCAGGGGGGACTAATGAAAAACTGTTTTTT | CASSAGGTNEKLFF
TRBJ2-7 | TRBV27 | NA | NA | TGTGCCAGCAGTTACAGGAGCTCCTACGAGCAGTACTTC | CASSYRSSYEQYF
TRBJ1-2 | TRBV5-5 | NA | TRBD1 | TGTGCCAGCAGCCGGGACAGGGGTTCCTATGGCTACACCTTC | CASSRDRGSYGYTF
TRBJ2-5 | TRBV5-1 | NA | NA | TGCGCCAGCAGCTTGGGCGGGACAGCACAAGAGACCCAGTACTTC | CASSLGGTAQETQYF
TRBJ2-3 | TRBV2 | NA | TRBD2 | TGTGCCAGCAGTCGGGGGGGGTCCACAGATACGCAGTATTTT | CASSRGGSTDTQYF
TRBJ1-5 | TRBV19 | NA | NA | TGTGCCAGTAGTATAGCAGCGGAAGGGAATCAGCCCCAGCATTTT | CASSIAAEGNQPQHF
TRBJ1-2 | TRBV15 | NA | NA | TGTGCCACCAGCAGAGATCAAGGGAGTAGGAGCAGGGGAGTTGGCTACACCTTC | CATSRDQGSRSRGVGYTF
TRBJ2-5 | TRBV6-5 | NA | NA | TGTGCCAGCAGTTACTCGATTTCGGGAGAGACCCAGTACTTC | CASSYSISGETQYF
TRBJ2-5 | TRBV10-3 | once | NA | TGTGCCATCAGTGAGTCGGAAGGGGTGGCCGAGACCCAGTACTTC | CAISESEGVAETQYF
TRBJ1-2 | TRBV27 | NA | NA | TGTGCCAGCAGCCTTACGGGGTACTGGGGCTACACCTTC | CASSLTGYWGYTF
TRBJ1-1 | TRBV5-1 | few | NA | TGCGCCAGCAGCTTGGAGCCAGGCTACACTGAAGCTTTCTTT | CASSLEPGYTEAFF
TRBJ2-5 | TRBV19 | NA | TRBD2 | TGTGCCAGTAGCTTAGCGGGACTACAAGAGACCCAGTACTTC | CASSLAGLQETQYF
TRBJ2-1 | TRBV6-5 | NA | TRBD2 | TGTGCCAGCAGCACTCCCTCCGGGACTAGGGATGAGCAGTTCTTC | CASSTPSGTRDEQFF
TRBJ1-5 | TRBV5-8 | few | NA | TGTGCCAGCAGCACGGACGGAGGAAGGCAGCCCCAGCATTTT | CASSTDGGRQPQHF
TRBJ2-7 | TRBV7-2 | NA | NA | TGTGCCAGCAGGGGCAGATCCTACGAGCAGTACTTC | CASRGRSYEQYF
TRBJ2-3 | TRBV9 | once | NA | TGTGCCAGCAGCCTAGGACATACTAGCACAGATACGCAGTATTTT | CASSLGHTSTDTQYF
TRBJ2-2 | TRBV7-8 | NA | TRBD1 | TGTGCCAGCAGTCCCCGGGACAGGGGGCAGATGCTATGGACCGGGGAGCTGTTTTTT | CASSPRDRGQMLWTGELFF
TRBJ2-5 | TRBV12-5 | NA | TRBD1 | TGTGCTAGTGCTCAGGACAGGGGGCGGAAGGAGACCCAGTACTTC | CASAQDRGRKETQYF
TRBJ1-3 | TRBV5-1 | NA | NA | TGCGCCAGCAGCTTGGAGACAGGACTCTCTGGAAACACCATATATTTT | CASSLETGLSGNTIYF
TRBJ2-4 | TRBV25-1 | once | TRBD1 | TGTGCCAGCAGTGAATACGGGACAGAAAAAAACATTCAGTACTTC | CASSEYGTEKNIQYF
TRBJ2-7 | TRBV27 | NA | TRBD2 | TGTGCCAGCAGTCCAACTAGCGGGAGCTCCTACGAGCAGTACTTC | CASSPTSGSSYEQYF
TRBJ1-5 | TRBV24-1 | NA | TRBD1 | TGTGCCACCAGTGACCGGCCGGGACAGGGTATCGGCAATCAGCCCCAGCATTTT | CATSDRPGQGIGNQPQHF